Listed here is a single TCR beta chain. As yet, its antigen is unknown. This record comes from a study of beta chain features in type 1 diabetes. Study-level information: Patients and healthy donors were similar in age, gender and cell yields.

Study-wide results and limits: Compared to healthy donors, patients appeared to have naive, central memory and Treg TCRB repertoires that were more alike. Moderate yet significant TCRB CDR3 shortening was seen in Type 1 diabetes patients in all four CD4+ subsets.

The CDR3 is made up of 15 amino acids. Germline V lookup: CDR1 SGHDT, CDR2 YYEEEE. V gave up 4 bases and J gave up 5 bases; unmatched junction bases: 10. Expressed TCRB transcripts were sequenced, since all the RNA that had been isolated was reverse transcribed. Assay: immunoSEQ multiplex PCR; the TCRdb copy retains only in-frame clones and omits some. Of 15,000 or so clones listed, roughly 40% are singletons. The receptor was derived from a woman in her thirties or forties in good health. The rearrangement joins TRBV5-6 to TRBJ1-1; 8 bases are shared with TRBD1. Sequencing was performed on stem cell memory CD4+ T cells from blood. The CDR3 loop reads CASSEDGTGGTEAFF. DNA for the CDR3: TGTGCCAGCAGCGAGGACGGGACAGGTGGTACTGAAGCTTTCTTT. Filled out from reference TRBV5-6 and TRBJ1-1, the complete variable domain reads DAGVTQSPTHLIKTRGQQVTLRCSPKSGHDTVSWYQQALGQGPQFIFQYYEEEERQRGNFPDRFSGHQFPNYSSELNVNALLLGDSALYLCASSEDGTGGTEAFFGQGTRLTVV.